The T cell receptor (beta chain) described here comes from a study of T cells in Graves' hyperthyroidism and ophthalmopathy. V lost 6 bases and J lost 5, with 17 bases in between. The CDR3 length is 14 residues. Germline lookup yields CDR1 SGHTS and CDR2 YDEGEE. This clonotype was observed a handful of times. TCR beta CDR3 region amplification was performed from RNA transcripts. First-round RT-PCR with HTBI primers amplified the TCR CDR3 region. TCRdb reprocessed the multiplex PCR reads with MiXCR, giving one entry per CDR3 protein. The table records more than 300,000 distinct CDR3 sequences, about 15% of them present only once.

This chain uses TRBV5-8 with TRBJ1-1; D remains ambiguous. Sequencing input: blood. The sequence was collected from a woman aged 25 to 39 with Graves' ophthalmopathy. CDR3 nucleotide sequence: TGTGCCAGCATCCTAGCTTCGGGTTTTACTGAAGCTTTCTTT. Its protein product is CASILASGFTEAFF. Combining the CDR3 with reference TRBV5-8 and TRBJ1-1 gives the whole variable domain EAGVTQSPTHLIKTRGQQATLRCSPISGHTSVYWYQQALGLGLQFLLWYDEGEERNRGNFPPRFSGRQFPNYSSELNVNALELEDSALYLCASILASGFTEAFFGQGTRLTVV.